These 7 T cell receptor beta chains came from one sample sequenced in a study of post-analysis software for immune sequencing data. What these receptors recognize is not known. Included in the TCR beta cDNA libraries were unique molecular identifiers. Each CDR3 protein gets one entry after TCRdb re-called the PCR reads with MiXCR. The profile shows hundreds of thousands of distinct CDR3 sequences, under 55% of them singletons. Study-level points and caveats: Several TRBV segments occurring more often in patients than controls included TRBV5-6, TRBV5-1 and TRBV20-1.

The sequenced material came from blood. The receptors were sampled from a girl aged 10-17 years with multiple sclerosis.

This clonotype is a singleton in its sample. The genes are TRBV2 and TRBJ2-5; TRBD1 is a possible D gene (8 bases). This CDR3 region has 15 residues. Germline V gives CDR1 SNHLY, CDR2 FYNNEI. The germline V and J ends were trimmed by 7 bases and 5 bases, with 20 bases remaining between them. As DNA, the CDR3 is TGTGCCAGCAAGGGGGGGACAGGTCGATGGGAGACCCAGTACTTC. Translation gives CASKGGTGRWETQYF.

This chain joins TRBV25-1 and TRBJ1-1, with D tentatively TRBD1 (5 bases). V lost 4 bases, J lost 1 base, and 13 bases lay in between. The CDR3 totals 15 residues. Germline loops: CDR1 MGHDK, CDR2 SYGVNS. The CDR3 bases are TGTGCCAGCAGTGCCTTAGGGGTTACGAACACTGAAGCTTTCTTT. This sequence encodes CASSALGVTNTEAFF. The whole variable domain, filled in from reference TRBV25-1 and TRBJ1-1, reads EADIYQTPRYLVIGTGKKITLECSQTMGHDKMYWYQQDPGMELHLIHYSYGVNSTEKGDLSSESTVSRIRTEHFPLTLESARPSHTSQYLCASSALGVTNTEAFFGQGTRLTVV.

The chain has TRBV20-1 and TRBJ2-7, with 8 bases fitting TRBD1. V dropped 3 bases and J dropped 2; count of bases not matched to a gene: 12. In germline, CDR1 is DFQATT, CDR2 SNEGSKA (reference sequence). The CDR3 runs to 16 residues. In DNA form, the CDR3 reads TGCAGTGCTAGTGACTTGCAGGGGGCGTACACCTACGAGCAGTACTTC. Its translation is CSASDLQGAYTYEQYF.

The V gene is TRBV29-1, the J gene TRBJ2-1; D is unresolved. The J call is uncertain, as TRBJ2-7 better fits the DNA end. Per germline, CDR1 SQVTM and CDR2 ANQGSEA. This CDR3 is built from 14 residues. The CDR3 loop is CSVLTPSSYNEQYF. The CDR3 nucleotides are TGCAGCGTTTTGACGCCTTCCTCCTACAATGAGCAGTACTTC.

In this sample, this clonotype turned up once. The rearrangement joins TRBV6-6 to TRBJ2-3; D might be TRBD2 (5 bases). This CDR3 region has 15 residues. V lost 2 bases to trimming and J lost 8 bases, with 17 bases between them. Germline CDR1 is MNHNY and CDR2 is SVGAGI (reference sequence). The CDR3 coding sequence is TGTGCCAGCAGTTACCGGGCCACAGTAGGAGGTACGCAGTATTTT. Its translation: CASSYRATVGGTQYF.

J is TRBJ2-7 and V is TRBV7-9, with TRBD1 as a possible D gene (6 bases). This CDR3 has 17 amino acids. The V gene's germline CDR1 is SEHNR and CDR2 FQNEAQ (reference sequence). Trimming cost V 6 bases and J 2 bases, with 23 bases left between them. The CDR3 sequence: CASRPQAGTFGAYEQYF. The CDR3 nucleotides are TGTGCCAGCAGACCACAGGCCGGGACATTCGGAGCCTACGAGCAGTACTTC.

This chain links TRBV20-1 with TRBJ2-7; maybe TRBD2 (5 bases). V lost 5 bases, J lost 3 bases, and 14 bases lay in between. Per the germline V gene, CDR1 is DFQATT and CDR2 is SNEGSKA (reference sequence). The length of the CDR3 is 13 residues. CDR3 DNA: TGCAGTGCTGGGCTTTGGGAGAGCTACGAGCAGTACTTC. Its protein is CSAGLWESYEQYF.